A single sample gave rise to the 29 T cell receptor beta chains below, sequenced in a study of identifying expanded T cells in peripheral blood. Some clones are missing from TCRdb's copy, which holds only in-frame ones; the method was immunoSEQ multiplex PCR. The sample consists of more than 85,000 clones, about 91% of them appearing once. Sequencing was done on a sample of blood. The receptors shown here come from a person between 18 and 75 years old in good health.

The chain carries TRBV7-2 and TRBJ2-2; 7 bases are shared with TRBD2. The germline CDR1 and CDR2 sequences are SGHTA and FQGNSA. CDR3 length: 14 residues. V shed 4 bases and J 5 bases; nucleotides not matched to a gene: 4. Here the CDR3 reads CASSSSGSTGELFF. The CDR3 nucleotides read TGTGCCAGCAGCTCTAGCGGTTCTACCGGGGAGCTGTTTTTT.

This chain connects TRBV7-9 to TRBJ1-6, with a tentative D call TRBD1 (6 bases). Between the trimmed V and J ends, which lost 0 bases and 10 bases, there was a span of 13 bases. CDR1 and CDR2 (germline): SEHNR, FQNEAQ (reference sequence). This CDR3 has 15 residues. As DNA, the CDR3 is TGTGCCAGCAGCTTAGCGGGGGCAGGGGAATCACCCCTCCACTTT. It encodes CASSLAGAGESPLHF.

This chain connects TRBV2 to TRBJ1-1, with D hard to call. Per the germline V gene, CDR1 is SNHLY and CDR2 is FYNNEI. The CDR3 runs to 13 residues. V dropped 6 bases and J dropped 3 bases, with 11 bases sitting between them. DNA for the CDR3: TGTGCCAGCAGCTTAAGTCAGGACACTGAAGCTTTCTTT. This encodes CASSLSQDTEAFF.

The J gene is TRBJ1-5, the V gene TRBV5-4; no clear D. CDR1 and CDR2 from the germline V gene are SGHNT and YYREEE (reference sequence). This CDR3 is built from 12 residues. V gave up 2 bases and J gave up 7 bases, with 7 bases separating them. CDR3 DNA sequence: TGTGCCAGCAGCTTAGGGCAGCAGCCCCAGCATTTT. Translating it yields CASSLGQQPQHF.

The chain carries TRBV6-1 and TRBJ2-6; TRBD2 might be the D (5 bases). The CDR3 has 20 amino acids. Germline CDR1 and CDR2: MNHNS and SASEGT. Trimming stripped 2 bases from V and 0 bases from J, with 20 bases between. The CDR3 sequence: CASSEKSPRTGVSGANVLTF. The CDR3 nucleotides read TGTGCCAGCAGTGAAAAGAGCCCGAGGACTGGGGTCTCTGGGGCCAACGTCCTGACTTTC.

This chain links TRBV7-2 with TRBJ1-1; D not certain. The CDR3 covers 14 residues. Germline V gene data show CDR1 as SGHTA and CDR2 as FQGNSA. Trimming removed 4 bases at V and 5 bases at J, with 14 bases between. The chain's CDR3 is CASSSDFGETEAFF. The CDR3 DNA reads TGTGCCAGCAGCTCCGACTTCGGCGAGACTGAAGCTTTCTTT.

This clone was counted ten times or more. Other DNA sequences in the sample encode the same CDR3. The chain uses TRBV2 and TRBJ2-7; TRBD1 aligns across 9 bases. In germline, CDR1 is SNHLY, CDR2 FYNNEI. The CDR3 sequence is 13 residues long. The V gene end was trimmed by 4 bases and the J gene end by 4 bases; junction bases not matched to a gene: 2. CDR3 sequence (DNA): TGTGCCAGCAGTGTGGGACAGGGATACGAGCAGTACTTC. This encodes CASSVGQGYEQYF.

The chain is built from TRBV14 and TRBJ2-5; 15 nucleotides match TRBD2. The CDR3 runs 17 residues. After removal of 4 bases from V and 0 bases from J, the junction contained 3 bases not matched to a gene. In germline, CDR1 is SGHDN, CDR2 FVKESK. The CDR3 region has the DNA TGTGCCAGCAGCCCGGGACTAGCGGGGGGAAACCAAGAGACCCAGTACTTC. This gives the protein CASSPGLAGGNQETQYF.

The rearrangement joins TRBV13 to TRBJ2-1, with 10 bases fitting TRBD2. CDR3 length: 17 amino acids. Germline V gene sequence: CDR1 PRHDT, CDR2 FYEKMQ (reference sequence). J lost 8 bases, V lost 5 bases, and 15 bases had no gene match. CDR3 nucleotide sequence: TGTGCCAGCAGCCGAAGGCTAGCGGGAGTATCAGGTGATGAGCAGTTCTTC. Translated, it gives CASSRRLAGVSGDEQFF.

This clone came up once. The chain employs TRBV4-1 and TRBJ2-2, with 10 bases that match TRBD1. V was pared by 2 bases and J by 5 bases, with 5 bases of the junction left unmatched. Germline CDR1 reads MGHRA; CDR2 reads YSYEKL. The CDR3 runs to 16 residues. CDR3: CASSQPGTGVTGELFF. DNA of the CDR3: TGCGCCAGCAGCCAACCGGGGACAGGGGTAACCGGGGAGCTGTTTTTT.

This clone was seen just once. The chain joins TRBV7-2 to TRBJ2-3; 12 bases align to TRBD2. The CDR3 extends over 16 amino acids. Germline assignment: CDR1 SGHTA and CDR2 FQGNSA. The trim removed 1 base at V and 4 bases at J, leaving 3 bases unmatched. CDR3 residues: CASSLVLAGGADTQYF. The CDR3 DNA sequence: TGTGCCAGCAGCTTAGTACTAGCGGGAGGTGCAGATACGCAGTATTTT.

The chain recombines TRBV28 with TRBJ2-3; TRBD1 matches at 7 bases. From germline, CDR1 is MDHEN and CDR2 SYDVKM. V lost 8 bases and J lost 3; bases outside the gene matches: 11. The CDR3 extends over 15 amino acids. CDR3 in amino acids: CASVSPSQGTDTQYF. The CDR3 coding sequence is TGTGCCAGCGTCTCCCCCTCACAGGGGACAGATACGCAGTATTTT.

This chain connects TRBV27 to TRBJ1-1, with D hard to call. The V gene lost 5 bases and the J gene lost 1 base, with 14 bases spanning the gap. Germline V lookup: CDR1 MNHEY, CDR2 SMNVEV (reference sequence). This CDR3 is 15 amino acids long. CDR3 sequence: CASSPEATSNTEAFF. In DNA, the CDR3 is TGTGCCAGCAGTCCCGAAGCAACTTCGAACACTGAAGCTTTCTTT.

This CDR3 reads CASTSRQGIREQFF. The CDR3 DNA reads TGTGCCAGTACCTCGAGGCAGGGGATCAGGGAGCAGTTCTTC. This sequence joins TRBV19 and TRBJ2-1, with D possibly matching TRBD1 (6 bases). This CDR3 contains 14 residues. V was pared by 7 bases and J by 10 bases, with 20 bases between. Germline CDR1 and CDR2: LNHDA and SQIVND (reference sequence).

The chain carries TRBV5-1 and TRBJ2-7; possibly TRBD2 for D (5 bases). With 1 base removed from V and 2 bases from J, the gap between germline ends came to 10 bases. Germline assignment: CDR1 SGHRS and CDR2 YFSETQ. The CDR3 covers 14 residues. Written as DNA, the CDR3 is TGCGCCAGCAGCTTGACCACCGGGGCCTACGAGCAGTACTTC. Its translation: CASSLTTGAYEQYF.

The chain couples TRBV5-1 to TRBJ2-4; unclear D gene. V lost 2 bases, J lost 0 bases, and 6 bases lay in between. This CDR3 is built from 14 residues. Per the germline V gene, CDR1 is SGHRS and CDR2 is YFSETQ. The CDR3 is CASSLHGAKNIQYF. Here the CDR3 DNA reads TGCGCCAGCAGCTTACACGGAGCCAAAAACATTCAGTACTTC.

This chain joins TRBV7-8 and TRBJ1-5, with 8 bases aligning to TRBD1. The J segment lost 1 base and the V segment lost 5 bases, leaving 4 bases of the junction unmatched. CDR3 size: 15 residues. Germline V CDR1 and CDR2: SGHVS, FQNEAQ. The CDR3 DNA reads TGTGCCAGCAGCCGACAGGGGCCCAGCAATCAGCCCCAGCATTTT. Its translation: CASSRQGPSNQPQHF.

The chain has TRBV5-1 and TRBJ1-3; TRBD1 aligns across 9 bases. CDR1 and CDR2 (germline): SGHRS, YFSETQ. With 3 bases clipped from V and 3 bases from J, the junction kept 4 bases outside the gene matches. CDR3 size: 15 residues. This CDR3 reads CASSSTGGGGNTIYF. Written as DNA, the CDR3 is TGCGCCAGCAGCTCAACAGGGGGCGGTGGAAACACCATATATTTT.

This chain links TRBV7-6 with TRBJ2-7; D gene ambiguous. The CDR3 has 13 residues. The germline V gene has CDR1 SGHVS and CDR2 FNYEAQ. The V end lost 0 bases, the J end lost 1 base, and 4 bases lay between the germline ends. Here the CDR3 reads CASSLALSYEQYF. CDR3 nucleotide sequence: TGTGCCAGCAGCTTAGCGCTTTCCTACGAGCAGTACTTC. Combining the CDR3 with reference TRBV7-6 and TRBJ2-7 gives the whole variable domain GAGVSQSPRYKVTKRGQDVALRCDPISGHVSLYWYRQALGQGPEFLTYFNYEAQQDKSGLPNDRFSAERPEGSISTLTIQRTEQRDSAMYRCASSLALSYEQYFGPGTRLTVT.

This clone was seen just once. The rearrangement links TRBV18 to TRBJ2-1; D is unresolved. The CDR3 consists of 15 residues. Germline V CDR1 and CDR2: KGHSH, LQKENI. V shed 3 bases and J shed 0 bases, with 9 bases lying between them. CDR3 residues: CASSPPASSYNEQFF. The CDR3 nucleotides are TGTGCCAGCTCACCCCCGGCGAGCTCCTACAATGAGCAGTTCTTC.

This chain connects TRBV5-4 to TRBJ1-2; D not certain. Trimming pared 0 bases from V and 7 bases from J, leaving 10 bases between. Germline assignment: CDR1 SGHNT and CDR2 YYREEE (reference sequence). The length of the CDR3 is 13 residues. The CDR3 sequence: CASSLGTVFGYTF. The CDR3 nucleotides are TGTGCCAGCAGCTTGGGGACGGTGTTTGGCTACACCTTC.

The chain combines TRBV5-6 with TRBJ1-1, with 8 positions matching TRBD1. The CDR3 length is 13 residues. V trimming: 4 bases; J trimming: 4 bases; junction bases outside the gene matches: 3. Germline V lookup: CDR1 SGHDT, CDR2 YYEEEE. CDR3 protein: CASSPGGGTEAFF. For the CDR3, the DNA is TGTGCCAGCAGCCCAGGGGGCGGCACTGAAGCTTTCTTT. Supplemented by reference TRBV5-6 and TRBJ1-1, the full variable domain reads DAGVTQSPTHLIKTRGQQVTLRCSPKSGHDTVSWYQQALGQGPQFIFQYYEEEERQRGNFPDRFSGHQFPNYSSELNVNALLLGDSALYLCASSPGGGTEAFFGQGTRLTVV.

The V call is TRBV9, the J call TRBJ2-5, with D tentatively TRBD1 (6 bases). This CDR3 spans 13 amino acids. The germline V gene encodes CDR1 SGDLS and CDR2 YYNGEE. V lost 4 bases and J lost 5, with 12 bases in between. The CDR3 region has the DNA TGTGCCAGCAGCTTGGGGGCTGGGGAGACCCAGTACTTC. The encoded protein is CASSLGAGETQYF.

The genes are TRBV5-5 and TRBJ2-7, with D perhaps matching TRBD1 (6 bases). The CDR3 extends over 16 amino acids. The germline CDR1 and CDR2 sequences are SGHKS and YYEKEE (reference sequence). The V gene lost 3 bases and the J gene lost 1 base, with 17 bases spanning the gap. The CDR3: CASSSRNRDTSYEQYF. The CDR3 DNA sequence: TGTGCCAGCAGCTCCCGCAACCGGGACACTTCCTACGAGCAGTACTTC.

The rearrangement links TRBV6-1 to TRBJ2-7; D unclear. This CDR3 has 13 amino acids. Germline V gives CDR1 MNHNS, CDR2 SASEGT. V dropped 7 bases and J dropped 2 bases, with 12 bases sitting between them. Here the CDR3 reads CASKDGQTYEQYF. The CDR3 nucleotides are TGTGCCAGCAAGGACGGGCAAACCTACGAGCAGTACTTC.

V and J are TRBV6-6 and TRBJ2-3; TRBD1 agrees at 12 bases. Germline V gene lookup returns CDR1 MNHNY and CDR2 SVGAGI (reference sequence). With V trimmed by 4 bases and J by 6 bases, 5 bases remained unmatched. CDR3 length: 15 residues. CDR3 DNA sequence: TGTGCCAGCAGTTTACAGGGGACAGGGGGCGATACGCAGTATTTT. Protein: CASSLQGTGGDTQYF.

The chain uses TRBV7-3 and TRBJ2-2; D tentatively reads TRBD1 or TRBD2 (5 bases each). The length of the CDR3 is 17 residues. Trimming stripped 4 bases from V and 0 bases from J, with 15 bases between. Germline values: CDR1 SGHTA, CDR2 FQGTGA. In nucleotides, the CDR3 is TGTGCCAGCAGCTCACCTAGGGACGTCGCGAACACCGGGGAGCTGTTTTTT. Encoded protein: CASSSPRDVANTGELFF.

This clone came up once. The rearrangement links TRBV7-2 to TRBJ2-1, with TRBD1 as a possible D gene (6 bases). CDR1 is SGHTA, CDR2 FQGNSA, per germline. V dropped 6 bases and J dropped 7 bases, with 22 bases sitting between them. The CDR3 covers 16 residues. The CDR3 reads CASSPTGSGGRNEQFF. As DNA, the CDR3 is TGTGCCAGCAGTCCCACAGGGAGCGGAGGAAGGAATGAGCAGTTCTTC.

V and J are TRBV28 and TRBJ1-1, with D possibly TRBD1 on 5 matching bases. The CDR3 is 14 amino acids. Germline CDR1 reads MDHEN; CDR2 reads SYDVKM. The V gene lost 6 bases and the J gene lost 0 bases, with 11 bases spanning the gap. Here the CDR3 DNA reads TGTGCCAGCAGGCCTCAAGGGGTGAACACTGAAGCTTTCTTT. Its translation: CASRPQGVNTEAFF.